This entry lists 21 T cell receptor beta chains sequenced from one sample in a study of blood T cell repertoires in COVID-19. The method was immunoSEQ multiplex PCR; TCRdb's version includes in-frame clones alone and lacks a portion of them. This sample has around 250,000 clones, with roughly 85% found just once. Sequenced material: peripheral blood. Receptors originate from a man over 45 with active or convalescent COVID-19.

As DNA, the CDR3 is TGTGCCAGCAGCGCTAAACTAGCGGGAAGGGGGGAGACCCAGTACTTC. Residues: CASSAKLAGRGETQYF. The chain recombines TRBV5-4 with TRBJ2-5, with 10 bases identical to TRBD2. Germline-derived CDR1 and CDR2 are SGHNT and YYREEE (reference sequence). J lost 5 bases, V lost 4 bases, and 11 bases had no gene match. The CDR3 consists of 16 residues. Complete variable domain (other parts from reference TRBV5-4 and TRBJ2-5): ETGVTQSPTHLIKTRGQQVTLRCSSQSGHNTVSWYQQALGQGPQFIFQYYREEENGRGNFPPRFSGLQFPNYSSELNVNALELDDSALYLCASSAKLAGRGETQYFGPGTRLLVL.

This clone turned up a few times. V gene TRBV19 combines with J gene TRBJ1-1; D uncertain. The germline gives CDR1 LNHDA, CDR2 SQIVND (reference sequence). The CDR3 consists of 17 residues. V lost 2 bases and J 6 bases, leaving 22 bases between the germline ends. CDR3 sequence: CASSIIGSLTLNSEAFF. CDR3 sequence (DNA): TGTGCCAGTAGTATAATCGGGAGTTTAACACTGAATTCTGAAGCTTTCTTT.

V usage is TRBV19 and J usage is TRBJ1-2; 10 positions match TRBD1. The CDR3 totals 15 residues. V lost 5 bases and J lost 4; bases outside the gene matches: 7. Germline assignment: CDR1 LNHDA and CDR2 SQIVND (reference sequence). CDR3 sequence reads: CASSGDRGVRYGYTF. CDR3 nucleotides: TGTGCCAGTAGTGGGGACAGGGGTGTCCGCTATGGCTACACCTTC.

About this clone itself: Germline is not matched at one junction end, which may reflect a read error. This sequence joins TRBV4-1 and TRBJ2-7, with a possible D match to TRBD1 (5 bases). Germline CDR1 and CDR2: MGHRA and YSYEKL. This CDR3 has 13 residues. The CDR3 DNA sequence: TGCGCCAGCAGCCTTTCGGAAGGAGACAGTGCCGGGTTC. Amino acids: CASSLSEGDSAGF.

The chain is built from TRBV10-3 and TRBJ2-2; 12 nucleotides line up with TRBD2. Germline V gene sequence: CDR1 ENHRY, CDR2 SYGVKD. CDR3 length: 17 residues. The V segment lost 7 bases and the J segment 2 bases; nucleotides outside the gene matches: 8. In DNA, the CDR3 is TGTGCCATCACCGAGACTAGCGGGAGCTCCAACACCGGGGAGCTGTTTTTT. As protein: CAITETSGSSNTGELFF.

This rearrangement joins TRBV7-8 to TRBJ2-7, with 11 bases lining up with TRBD1. J was trimmed by 1 base and V by 5 bases; bases with no gene match: 13. The CDR3 covers 18 residues. In germline, CDR1 is SGHVS, CDR2 FQNEAQ. The CDR3 sequence is CASSPRTGGTPFSYEQYF. As DNA, the CDR3 is TGTGCCAGCAGCCCCCGGACAGGGGGCACCCCCTTTTCCTACGAGCAGTACTTC.

The V call is TRBV19, the J call TRBJ2-2, with D possibly matching TRBD2 (6 bases). The ends were cut back, 6 bases at V and 0 bases at J, with 20 bases in the middle. The length of the CDR3 is 18 residues. The germline V gene has CDR1 LNHDA and CDR2 SQIVND (reference sequence). The CDR3 region is CASRPSGLANANTGELFF. CDR3 bases: TGTGCCAGTAGGCCCTCGGGCCTAGCGAACGCGAACACCGGGGAGCTGTTTTTT.

The V call is TRBV19, the J call TRBJ2-1; the match to TRBD2 covers 9 bases. This CDR3 comprises 17 residues. V lost 4 bases and J lost 5; bases outside the gene matches: 12. Germline V CDR1 and CDR2: LNHDA, SQIVND (reference sequence). The CDR3 here is CASSRDPPSGTNNEQFF. CDR3 coding DNA: TGTGCCAGTAGTAGGGACCCTCCTAGCGGGACCAACAATGAGCAGTTCTTC. The full variable domain, with the rest looked up from reference TRBV19 and TRBJ2-1, is DGGITQSPKYLFRKEGQNVTLSCEQNLNHDAMYWYRQDPGQGLRLIYYSQIVNDFQKGDIAEGYSVSREKKESFPLTVTSAQKNPTAFYLCASSRDPPSGTNNEQFFGPGTRLTVL.

V usage is TRBV28 and J usage is TRBJ2-7, with 8 nucleotides matching TRBD2. The V segment lost 5 bases and the J segment 7 bases; nucleotides outside the gene matches: 13. Per germline, CDR1 MDHEN and CDR2 SYDVKM. This CDR3 has 15 amino acids. CDR3 residues: CASSLSTSASKEQYF. The CDR3 DNA follows: TGTGCCAGCAGTCTATCGACTAGCGCGAGTAAGGAGCAGTACTTC.

The chain couples TRBV14 to TRBJ2-7, with 7 bases lining up with TRBD1. V gave up 3 bases and J gave up 2 bases; unmatched junction bases: 19. CDR3 length equals 19 residues. Germline V gene lookup returns CDR1 SGHDN and CDR2 FVKESK. In DNA form, the CDR3 reads TGTGCCAGCAGCCATCTCCCGGGACAGTTAGCATCCAAACCCTACGAGCAGTACTTC. It yields the protein CASSHLPGQLASKPYEQYF.

The genes are TRBV12-5 and TRBJ2-1; maybe TRBD1 (6 bases). The V gene's germline CDR1 is LGHNT and CDR2 FRNRAP. This CDR3 comprises 16 residues. The germline V and J ends were trimmed by 0 bases and 4 bases, with 13 bases remaining between them. The CDR3 sequence is CASGLVRLGAYNEQFF. As DNA, the CDR3 is TGTGCTAGTGGTTTGGTACGTCTGGGGGCATACAATGAGCAGTTCTTC.

The rearrangement links TRBV24-1 to TRBJ2-1; the D gene is possibly TRBD2 (5 bases). The CDR3 is made up of 13 amino acids. Trimming pared 5 bases from V and 6 bases from J, leaving 10 bases between. Germline V lookup: CDR1 KGHDR, CDR2 SFDVKD. CDR3 nucleotides: TGTGCCACCAGTGGGAGTGGGAGCAATGAGCAGTTCTTC. Residues: CATSGSGSNEQFF.

The chain employs TRBV10-3 and TRBJ2-7; TRBD1 matches at 11 bases. J was trimmed by 4 bases and V by 0 bases; bases with no gene match: 5. This CDR3 is 16 amino acids long. Germline-derived CDR1 and CDR2 are ENHRY and SYGVKD. CDR3 DNA sequence: TGTGCCATCAGTGAGTCAGGGACAGGGGGGTCATACGAGCAGTACTTC. Encoded protein: CAISESGTGGSYEQYF.

This clone appeared a few times. The CDR3 region has the DNA TGTGCCTGGAGTGTAGCCGGGATCGATCAGCCCCAGCATTTT. Its protein is CAWSVAGIDQPQHF. V is TRBV30 and J is TRBJ1-5; D remains unclear. V was clipped by 0 bases and J by 5 bases, with 11 bases between them. Looked up from germline, CDR1 is GTSNPN and CDR2 is SVGIG (reference sequence). The CDR3 runs 14 residues.

This chain uses TRBV12-5 with TRBJ2-7; D may be TRBD2 (6 bases). The V and J ends lost 2 bases and 5 bases respectively, with 19 bases between them. CDR3 length equals 16 residues. CDR1 LGHNT and CDR2 FRNRAP come from the germline V gene. The CDR3 protein is CASGLPQGGKFHEQYF. CDR3 DNA: TGTGCTAGTGGTTTGCCCCAGGGCGGGAAGTTCCACGAGCAGTACTTC.

V is TRBV4-1 and J is TRBJ2-5; possibly TRBD2 for D (5 bases). CDR1 is MGHRA and CDR2 is YSYEKL in the germline V gene. Between the trimmed V and J ends, which lost 1 base and 3 bases, there was a span of 12 bases. The CDR3 length is 15 residues. Written as DNA, the CDR3 is TGCGCCAGCAGCCAAGTAGCGAGAGGAGAAGAGACCCAGTACTTC. It yields the protein CASSQVARGEETQYF.

This clone was observed a few times. The V gene is TRBV7-9, the J gene TRBJ2-7, with a weak D call TRBD2 (6 bases). CDR1 is SEHNR, CDR2 FQNEAQ, per germline (reference sequence). Between the trimmed V and J ends, which lost 5 bases and 5 bases, there was a span of 19 bases. This CDR3 comprises 15 residues. The CDR3 DNA reads as TGTGCCAGCAGCCCGACCGGGACCGGGGGTAACGAGCAGTACTTC. It is translated as CASSPTGTGGNEQYF.

This clone showed up many times. The rearrangement links TRBV7-9 to TRBJ1-6; maybe TRBD1 (5 bases). This CDR3 region has 15 residues. CDR1 and CDR2 (germline): SEHNR, FQNEAQ (reference sequence). The V and J ends lost 1 base and 10 bases respectively, with 14 bases between them. The CDR3, as DNA: TGTGCCAGCAGCTTAGTCTCAGGGTACCGATCACCCCTCCACTTT. Translating gives CASSLVSGYRSPLHF. Full variable domain (remainder filled in from reference TRBV7-9 and TRBJ1-6): DTGVSQNPRHKITKRGQNVTFRCDPISEHNRLYWYRQTLGQGPEFLTYFQNEAQLEKSRLLSDRFSAERPKGSFSTLEIQRTEQGDSAMYLCASSLVSGYRSPLHFGNGTRLTVT.

The rearrangement uses TRBV5-4 and TRBJ2-3, with D possibly TRBD2 on 6 matching bases. V was shortened by 2 bases and J by 3 bases, with 16 bases between the two germline ends. Germline-derived CDR1 and CDR2 are SGHNT and YYREEE (reference sequence). The CDR3 totals 16 residues. The CDR3 region is CASSLGVGAGTDTQYF. In nucleotides, the CDR3 is TGTGCCAGCAGCTTAGGTGTGGGAGCGGGTACAGATACGCAGTATTTT. Supplemented by reference TRBV5-4 and TRBJ2-3, the full variable domain reads ETGVTQSPTHLIKTRGQQVTLRCSSQSGHNTVSWYQQALGQGPQFIFQYYREEENGRGNFPPRFSGLQFPNYSSELNVNALELDDSALYLCASSLGVGAGTDTQYFGPGTRLTVL.

The chain uses TRBV6-2 or TRBV6-3 and TRBJ1-1; tentative D call: TRBD1 (6 bases). The CDR3 length is 13 residues. The V and J ends lost 2 bases and 7 bases respectively, with 11 bases between them. CDR1 is MNHEY and CDR2 is SVGEGT in the germline V gene. CDR3 protein: CASSYPLQGEAFF. CDR3 coding DNA: TGTGCCAGCAGTTACCCGTTACAGGGTGAAGCTTTCTTT.

CDR3 nucleotide sequence: TGTGCCAGCAGCCTCCTAGGGGTGAACACTGAAGCTTTCTTT. This gives the protein CASSLLGVNTEAFF. The chain is built from TRBV7-2 and TRBJ1-1, with a possible D match to TRBD1 (5 bases). V lost 5 bases and J lost 0, with 10 bases in between. The germline gives CDR1 SGHTA, CDR2 FQGNSA. CDR3 length: 14 amino acids.